The following is a T cell receptor (beta chain) sequence with its context. This entry belongs to a study of blood T cell dynamics during melanoma immunotherapy. On the study more broadly: Standard first-line treatment here was pembrolizumab or nivolumab plus ipilimumab in metastatic melanoma.

Data came from immunoSEQ multiplex PCR; TCRdb stores just in-frame clones and leaves some out. The table lists 15,000 to 20,000 clones, approximately 90% of them singletons. Time point reported: pre-treatment baseline. This CDR3 comprises 13 residues. Trimming took off 5 bases at V and 3 bases at J, with 10 bases between the two ends. CDR1 is GTSNPN and CDR2 is SVGIG in the germline V gene (reference sequence). The V gene is TRBV30, the J gene TRBJ1-4; D uncertain. This receptor was taken from a human donor with melanoma. The sample consisted of blood, taken from a patient treated with checkpoint blockade. The CDR3 spells CAWEKRPNEKLFF. The CDR3 DNA follows: TGTGCCTGGGAGAAACGTCCTAATGAAAAACTGTTTTTT.